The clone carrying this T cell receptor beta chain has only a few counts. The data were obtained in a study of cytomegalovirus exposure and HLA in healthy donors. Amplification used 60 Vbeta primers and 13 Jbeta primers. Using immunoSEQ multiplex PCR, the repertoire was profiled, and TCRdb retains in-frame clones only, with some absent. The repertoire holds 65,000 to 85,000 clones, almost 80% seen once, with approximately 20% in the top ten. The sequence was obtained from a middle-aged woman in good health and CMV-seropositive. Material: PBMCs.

The CDR3 sequence is CASRAGGTGEETQYF. The CDR3 bases are TGTGCCAGCAGGGCGGGGGGGACAGGGGAAGAGACCCAGTACTTC. V is TRBV25-1 and J is TRBJ2-5; D is possibly TRBD1 (10 bases). Germline V gives CDR1 MGHDK, CDR2 SYGVNS. This CDR3 spans 15 amino acids. The V and J ends lost 6 bases and 3 bases respectively, with 17 bases between them.